This TCR beta chain was obtained from a study of shared clonotypes between healthy human individuals. Regarding the study as a whole: Clonotype sharing among donors, it was expected, would be affected by sequencing depth.

The CDR3 totals 13 residues. V trimming: 1 base; J trimming: 5 bases; junction bases outside the gene matches: 1. Per the germline V gene, CDR1 is SGHTA and CDR2 is FQGNSA. About this clone: Antigen unknown. Other DNA sequences from this sample encode an identical CDR3 as well.

Per the original data handling: Filtering was not the same, since immunoSEQ gave junction-only sequences without quality scores. Profiling relied on immunoSEQ multiplex PCR, and the TCRdb table lists in-frame clones only, not all of them. V, J and clone size reflect that table, while D and trimming were determined from the DNA. The sample shows about 1 million clones, around 74% of them seen only once. The rearrangement links TRBV7-2 to TRBJ1-2, with 7 bases lining up with TRBD1. The clonotype was recovered from a young man in good health. What was sequenced was memory CD4+ T cells sorted from blood. Subset reported: CD45RA-negative fraction. The CDR3 DNA sequence: TGTGCCAGCAGCTTAGGGGGACAGTATGGCTACACCTTC. Translated, it gives CASSLGGQYGYTF.